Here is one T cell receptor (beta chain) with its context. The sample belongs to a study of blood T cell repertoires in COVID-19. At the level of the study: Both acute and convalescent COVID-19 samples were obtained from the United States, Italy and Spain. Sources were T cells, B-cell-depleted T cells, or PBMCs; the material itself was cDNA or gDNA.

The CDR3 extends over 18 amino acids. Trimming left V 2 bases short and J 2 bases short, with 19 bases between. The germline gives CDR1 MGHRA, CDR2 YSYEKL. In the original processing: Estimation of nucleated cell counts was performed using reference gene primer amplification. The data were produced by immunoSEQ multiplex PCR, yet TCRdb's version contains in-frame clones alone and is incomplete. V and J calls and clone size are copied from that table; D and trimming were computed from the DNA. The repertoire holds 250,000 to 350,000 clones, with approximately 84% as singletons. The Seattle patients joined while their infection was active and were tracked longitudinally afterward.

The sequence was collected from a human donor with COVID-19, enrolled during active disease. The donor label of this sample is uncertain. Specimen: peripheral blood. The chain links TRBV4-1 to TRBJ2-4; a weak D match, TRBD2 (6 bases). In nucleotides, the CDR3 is TGCGCCAGCAGCCAAATAAGCTGGCGGGATAGGTCCAAAAACATTCAGTACTTC. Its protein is CASSQISWRDRSKNIQYF.